This T cell receptor beta chain was sequenced during a study of T cells expressing NK-cell markers (dated by TCRdb to 2019 to 2021). As for the study more broadly: Eight or nine donors provided sorted CD3+CD56+NKG2C+, CD3+CD56+NKG2C- and CD3+CD56-NKG2C+ T-cell subsets, whose TCR beta-chain repertoires were profiled. Among the eight sequenced donors, seven were HCMV-seropositive and one was HCMV-seronegative. All eight donors whose samples were sequenced were randomly selected healthy volunteers, three of them men and five women. The libraries were sequenced on Illumina HiSeq 2000/2500, MiSeq or NextSeq, producing 2 x 150 bp reads.

In regard to this clonotype: The antigen this receptor binds is unknown.

HCMV-specific IgG was detected in serum with a commercial ELISA kit to determine HCMV serostatus. Peripheral blood mononuclear cells were isolated from blood by Ficoll density gradient centrifugation. The sequencer listed for this sample is Illumina HiSeq 2000. The TCR beta cDNA libraries were made using 5'RACE template switching, a step that added both a universal primer site and unique molecular identifiers. cDNA synthesis was primed from the TCR beta constant segment and was followed by two successive PCR amplification steps. Under the source paper's analysis protocol: MIGEC was used to demultiplex reads and group the reads by UMI, and MiTCR was used to assemble and quantify clonotypes. To exclude erroneous sequences, any TCR cDNA sequence not supported by at least two reads was discarded. The tcR package was used for downstream repertoire analysis, and clonotypes were matched between fractions using CDR3 nucleotide sequence together with V segment. Antigen specificity was annotated against VDJdb with VDJmatch, allowing one amino acid substitution in CDR3. The reads went through TCRdb reprocessing, and each CDR3 protein sequence gets one entry with no DNA. These V and J calls rely on TCRdb rather than the paper's analysis. This sample's table has entries for about 260,000 distinct CDR3 sequences. Around 0.37% of the sample lies in the top ten.

The CDR3 covers 15 residues, taking in both the cysteine and the phenylalanine. No DNA has been recorded. What the work shows at the level of the full study, not this receptor alone: It remained unclear whether the expanded NKG2C-expressing T cell clones were specific for HCMV antigens. For six donors, the dominant CD3+CD56+NKG2C+ clonotypes were among the top 10 CD8+ clonotypes and accounted for roughly 1.0-8% of CD8+ T cells. Those dominant clonotypes were again the most abundant among CD3+CD56-NKG2C+ cells in a few donors, at roughly 25-60.1%.

Material for sequencing was blood T cells: a sorted CD56 or NKG2C T cell subset, CD4+ or CD8+ T cells, or bulk PBMC T cells (not recorded which). The origin of this receptor is a man aged 18 to 30 in good health. Donor details come from another sample of the same person, matched by shared clones. Recombination linked TRBV12-3 or TRBV12-4 to TRBJ2-3; TCRdb's D gene call, TRBD1, goes unchecked for lack of DNA. The CDR3 loop reads CASTPGDSSTDTQYF.